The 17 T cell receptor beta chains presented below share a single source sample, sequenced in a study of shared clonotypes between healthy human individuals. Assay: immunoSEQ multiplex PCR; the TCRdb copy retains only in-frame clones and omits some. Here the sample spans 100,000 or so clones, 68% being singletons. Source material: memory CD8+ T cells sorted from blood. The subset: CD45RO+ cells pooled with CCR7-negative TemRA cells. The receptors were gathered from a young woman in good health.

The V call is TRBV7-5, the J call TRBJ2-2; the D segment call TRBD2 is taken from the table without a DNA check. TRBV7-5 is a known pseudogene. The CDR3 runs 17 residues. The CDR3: CVRSSTPSGENTGELFF. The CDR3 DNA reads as TGTGTCAGAAGCTCAACCCCTAGCGGAGAAAACACCGGGGAGCTGTTTTTT.

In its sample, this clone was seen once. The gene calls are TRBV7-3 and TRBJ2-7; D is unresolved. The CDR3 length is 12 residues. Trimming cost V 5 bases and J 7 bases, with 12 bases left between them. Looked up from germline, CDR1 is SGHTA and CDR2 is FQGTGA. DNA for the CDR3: TGTGCCAGCAGCCCCAACGGAGTTGAGCAGTACTTC. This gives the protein CASSPNGVEQYF.

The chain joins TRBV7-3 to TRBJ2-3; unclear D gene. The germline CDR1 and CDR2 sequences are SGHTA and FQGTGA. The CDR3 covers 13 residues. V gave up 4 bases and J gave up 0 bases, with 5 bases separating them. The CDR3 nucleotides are TGTGCCAGCAGCTCCGTTAGCACAGATACGCAGTATTTT. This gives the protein CASSSVSTDTQYF.

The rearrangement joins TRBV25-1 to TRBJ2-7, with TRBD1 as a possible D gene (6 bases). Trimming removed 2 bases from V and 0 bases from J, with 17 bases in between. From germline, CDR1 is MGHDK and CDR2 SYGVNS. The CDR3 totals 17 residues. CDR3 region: CASSEPGHGTISYEQYF. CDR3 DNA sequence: TGTGCCAGCAGTGAACCGGGACATGGAACTATCTCCTACGAGCAGTACTTC.

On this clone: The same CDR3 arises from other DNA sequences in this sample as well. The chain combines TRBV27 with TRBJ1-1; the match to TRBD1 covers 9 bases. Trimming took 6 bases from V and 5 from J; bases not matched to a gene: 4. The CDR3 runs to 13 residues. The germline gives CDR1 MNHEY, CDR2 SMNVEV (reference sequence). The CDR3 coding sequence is TGTGCCAGCAGCCACAGGGGGCCAACTGAAGCTTTCTTT. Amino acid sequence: CASSHRGPTEAFF.

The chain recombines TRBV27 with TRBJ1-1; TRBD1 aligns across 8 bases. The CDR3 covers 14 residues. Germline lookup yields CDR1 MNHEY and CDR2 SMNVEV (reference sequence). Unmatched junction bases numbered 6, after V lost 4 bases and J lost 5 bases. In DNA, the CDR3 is TGTGCCAGCAGTTCCTACGGACAGGGTACTGAAGCTTTCTTT. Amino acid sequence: CASSSYGQGTEAFF.

The CDR3 reads CASLGQDGLGELFF. The CDR3 DNA follows: TGCGCCAGCTTGGGACAGGACGGACTCGGGGAGCTGTTTTTT. J is TRBJ2-2 and V is TRBV10-2; 8 bases are a match to TRBD1. V trimming: 8 bases; J trimming: 7 bases; junction bases outside the gene matches: 9. Germline V CDR1 and CDR2: WSHSY, SAAADI. The CDR3 is made up of 14 amino acids.

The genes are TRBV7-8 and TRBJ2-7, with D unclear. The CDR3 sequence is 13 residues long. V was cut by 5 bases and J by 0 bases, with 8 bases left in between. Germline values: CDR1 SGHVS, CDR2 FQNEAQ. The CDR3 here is CASSPPSSYEQYF. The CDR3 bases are TGTGCCAGCAGCCCTCCGAGCTCCTACGAGCAGTACTTC.

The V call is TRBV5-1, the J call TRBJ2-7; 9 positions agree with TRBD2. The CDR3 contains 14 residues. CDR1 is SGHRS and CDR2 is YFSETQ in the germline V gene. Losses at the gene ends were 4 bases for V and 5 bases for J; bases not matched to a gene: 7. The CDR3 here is CASSHKRGAHEQYF. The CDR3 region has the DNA TGCGCCAGCAGCCACAAGCGGGGGGCTCACGAGCAGTACTTC.

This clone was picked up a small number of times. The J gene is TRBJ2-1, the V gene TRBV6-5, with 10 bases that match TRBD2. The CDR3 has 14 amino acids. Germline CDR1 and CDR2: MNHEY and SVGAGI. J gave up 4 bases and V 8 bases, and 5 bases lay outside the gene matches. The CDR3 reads CASSASGSYNEQFF. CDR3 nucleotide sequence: TGTGCCAGCTCGGCTAGCGGGAGTTACAATGAGCAGTTCTTC.

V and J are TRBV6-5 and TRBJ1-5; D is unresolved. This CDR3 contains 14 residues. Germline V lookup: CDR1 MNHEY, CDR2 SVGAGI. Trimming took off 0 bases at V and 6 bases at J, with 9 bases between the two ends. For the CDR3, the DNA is TGTGCCAGCAGTTACTCGAGTGGGATTCAGCCCCAGCATTTT. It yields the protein CASSYSSGIQPQHF.

The CDR3 spells CASSVTLAGYNEQFF. In DNA, the CDR3 is TGTGCCAGCAGTGTGACTTTAGCGGGTTACAATGAGCAGTTCTTC. The gene calls are TRBV28 and TRBJ2-1, with 7 bases fitting TRBD2. After removal of 5 bases from V and 4 bases from J, the junction contained 8 bases not matched to a gene. The germline CDR1 and CDR2 sequences are MDHEN and SYDVKM. This CDR3 region has 15 residues.

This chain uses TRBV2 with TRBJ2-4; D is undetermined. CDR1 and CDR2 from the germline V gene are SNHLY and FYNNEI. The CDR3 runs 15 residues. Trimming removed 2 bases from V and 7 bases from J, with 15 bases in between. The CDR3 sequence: CASSERLGQANIQYF. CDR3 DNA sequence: TGTGCCAGCAGTGAACGGTTAGGGCAGGCGAACATTCAGTACTTC.

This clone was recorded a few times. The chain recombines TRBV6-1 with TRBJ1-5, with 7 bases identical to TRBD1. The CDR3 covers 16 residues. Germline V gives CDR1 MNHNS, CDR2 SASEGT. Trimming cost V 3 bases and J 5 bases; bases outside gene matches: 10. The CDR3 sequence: CASSEGGGEGYQPQHF. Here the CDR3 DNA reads TGTGCCAGCAGTGAGGGAGGGGGCGAAGGGTATCAGCCCCAGCATTTT.

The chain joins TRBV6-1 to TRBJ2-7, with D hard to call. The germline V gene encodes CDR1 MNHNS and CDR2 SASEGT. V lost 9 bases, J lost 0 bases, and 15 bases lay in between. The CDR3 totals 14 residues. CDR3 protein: CASQDVSSSYEQYF. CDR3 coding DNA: TGTGCCAGTCAGGACGTCTCGAGCTCCTACGAGCAGTACTTC.

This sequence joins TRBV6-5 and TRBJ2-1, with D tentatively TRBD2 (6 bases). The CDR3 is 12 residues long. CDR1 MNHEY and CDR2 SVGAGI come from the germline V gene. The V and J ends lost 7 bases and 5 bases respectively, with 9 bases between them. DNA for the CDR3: TGTGCCAGCAACAAGCGGGACAATGAGCAGTTCTTC. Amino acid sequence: CASNKRDNEQFF.

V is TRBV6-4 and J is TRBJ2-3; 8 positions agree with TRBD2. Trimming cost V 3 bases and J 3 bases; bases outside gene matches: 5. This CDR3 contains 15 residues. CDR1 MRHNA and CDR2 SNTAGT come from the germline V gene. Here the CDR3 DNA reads TGTGCCAGCAGTGAAAAAGCGGGAGAAACAGATACGCAGTATTTT. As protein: CASSEKAGETDTQYF.